This T cell receptor beta chain was documented in a study of cytomegalovirus exposure and HLA in healthy donors. There are 13 residues in the CDR3. The trim removed 5 bases at V and 1 base at J, leaving 2 bases unmatched. Germline V gene sequence: CDR1 SEHNR, CDR2 FQNEAQ (reference sequence). The primer mix had 60 Vbeta and 13 Jbeta primers. Data came from immunoSEQ multiplex PCR; TCRdb stores just in-frame clones and leaves some out. The profile shows 180,000 or so clones, 80% to 90% of them singletons. Specimen: PBMCs. V and J are TRBV7-9 and TRBJ2-7; 7 bases agree with TRBD2. The receptor's source is a woman between 18 and 30 years old in good health and CMV-seropositive. The CDR3 nucleotides are TGTGCCAGCAGCCCTAGCGGTTCCTACGAGCAGTACTTC. Its translation: CASSPSGSYEQYF.